The present entry profiles one TCR beta chain with its context. Its cognate antigen is unknown. The data derive from a study of cytomegalovirus exposure and HLA in healthy donors. On the study more broadly: The same platform used for the 650 to 700 first-cohort repertoires was also used for the 95 to 150 validation repertoires, as a later analysis reported. Study observations and caveats: Cytomegalovirus-associated status was assigned to some 160 TCR beta chains. It was reported that the classifier diagnosed cytomegalovirus status with high specificity and sensitivity in both the original and validation cohorts. Specific recognition of CMV antigens was confirmed in vitro for a few chains (all CMV-associated).

Repertoires were generated with immunoSEQ multiplex PCR, while TCRdb's copy carries only in-frame clones and drops some. The sample lists some 130,000 clones; roughly four fifths were seen once. Germline V gene data show CDR1 as MNHEY and CDR2 as SVGAGI. V dropped 7 bases and J dropped 6 bases, with 16 bases sitting between them. The CDR3 has 14 amino acids. The sequencing sample was made of PBMCs. The chain recombines TRBV6-5 with TRBJ2-1; possibly TRBD2 for D (5 bases). This TCR derives from a man aged 30-40 years in good health and CMV-seropositive. The CDR3 bases are TGTGCCAGCAAAATTGGCGGGTGGTCCAATGAGCAGTTCTTC. This encodes CASKIGGWSNEQFF.